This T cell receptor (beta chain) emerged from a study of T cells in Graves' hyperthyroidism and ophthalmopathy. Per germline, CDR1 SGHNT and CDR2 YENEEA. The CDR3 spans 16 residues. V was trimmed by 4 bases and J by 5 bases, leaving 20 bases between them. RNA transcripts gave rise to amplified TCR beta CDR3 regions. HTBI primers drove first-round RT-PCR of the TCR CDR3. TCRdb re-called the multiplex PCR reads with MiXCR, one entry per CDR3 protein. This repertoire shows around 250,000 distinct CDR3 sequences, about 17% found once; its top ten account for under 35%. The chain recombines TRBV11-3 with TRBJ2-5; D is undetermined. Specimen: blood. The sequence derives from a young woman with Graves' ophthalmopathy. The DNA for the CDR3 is TGTGCCAGCAGCTCGGCTCTAGGACGGTCGAGGGAGACCCAGTACTTC. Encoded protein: CASSSALGRSRETQYF.